Reported below is one T cell receptor (beta chain). The antigen is unknown. These data belong to a study of cytomegalovirus exposure and HLA in healthy donors. Overall study findings and caveats: One variant, a missense change in DCLRE1C, was linked in a later analysis to TCR beta V- and J-gene trimming.

The CDR3 extends over 12 amino acids. After removal of 5 bases from V and 11 bases from J, the junction contained 6 bases not matched to a gene. The germline V gene has CDR1 SGHTA and CDR2 FQGNSA. The PCR employed 60 Vbeta primers together with 13 Jbeta primers. Generated by immunoSEQ multiplex PCR, the TCRdb table keeps only in-frame clones and is missing some. Among some 140,000 clones listed, 79% were seen once. Material: PBMCs. This receptor was identified in a man aged 18 to 29 in good health and CMV-seronegative. This chain connects TRBV7-2 to TRBJ2-5; 9 bases map to TRBD1. The CDR3 protein is CASSPPGQGQYF. CDR3 bases: TGTGCCAGCAGCCCGCCGGGACAGGGACAGTACTTC.